Listed here is a single T cell receptor (beta chain). Its specificity is unknown. The entry originates in a study of OX40 agonist ivuxolimab in advanced cancers. Study-wide context: Patients received ivuxolimab, an agonistic anti-OX40 (CD134) antibody. A male proportion of under 90% was recorded, with mean age approximately 57 years and range about 20 to 79.

Study-level findings and limits: Researchers report that CD8+ T cells had, on average, more expanded clones than CD4+.

Clones were sequenced by immunoSEQ multiplex PCR, and TCRdb holds only the in-frame ones, with some missing. Counted here are around 34,000 clones, about 92% occurring once; the ten biggest clones make up 35% to 40%. The germline V and J ends were trimmed by 0 bases and 1 base, with 3 bases remaining between them. Germline CDR1 PRHDT, CDR2 FYEKMQ (reference sequence). This CDR3 is built from 13 residues. Sequences were derived from CD4+ or CD8+ T cells sorted from blood, sampled in a trial of the OX40 agonist ivuxolimab. This chain uses TRBV13 with TRBJ1-1; no clear D. This clonotype was obtained from an adult with an advanced solid tumor such as melanoma, head and neck, liver or kidney cancer. CDR3 in DNA: TGTGCCAGCAGCTTAGGGCAGAACACTGAAGCTTTCTTT. Translating it yields CASSLGQNTEAFF.